Listed below are T cell receptor beta chains from one sample, sequenced in a study of T cells after yellow fever vaccination. TCRdb fed the 5' RACE reads into MiXCR, producing one record per CDR3 protein. The table includes about 170,000 distinct CDR3 sequences, roughly 11% detected once. This material consisted of CD8+ T cells sorted from PBMCs, taken 15 days after the yellow fever booster vaccination. These TCRs come from a man aged 18 to 29 who received the YFV17D yellow fever vaccine. CDR3s include the opening cysteine and the closing phenylalanine or tryptophan. D genes are given only for firm matches. Only some rows state a clone size, as once, few, many or a class for expanded clones.

CDR3: CASSSRGRLLYSGANVLTF; DNA: TGTGCCAGCAGTTCCAGGGGGCGCCTCCTGTATTCCGGGGCCAACGTCCTGACTTTC; V: TRBV6-5; size: NA; length: 19; J: TRBJ2-6; D: TRBD1
CDR3: CASRRTGQNNEQFF; DNA: TGTGCCAGCAGGCGAACGGGACAGAACAATGAGCAGTTCTTC; V: TRBV6-5; size: many; length: 14; J: TRBJ2-1; D: TRBD1
CDR3: CASSPTSGGWGELFF; DNA: TGTGCCAGCAGTCCCACTAGCGGGGGATGGGGGGAGCTGTTTTTT; V: TRBV6-5; size: many; length: 15; J: TRBJ2-2; D: TRBD2
CDR3: CATSDFTAQETQYF; DNA: TGTGCCACCAGTGATTTCACAGCCCAAGAGACCCAGTACTTC; V: TRBV24-1; size: few; length: 14; J: TRBJ2-5; D: NA
CDR3: CASSGTGGWNQPQHF; DNA: TGCGCCAGCAGTGGGACAGGGGGCTGGAATCAGCCCCAGCATTTT; V: TRBV10-2; size: NA; length: 15; J: TRBJ1-5; D: TRBD1
CDR3: CATSRDHPGQGFADTQYF; DNA: TGTGCCACCAGCAGAGATCACCCGGGACAGGGTTTCGCAGATACGCAGTATTTT; V: TRBV15; size: few; length: 18; J: TRBJ2-3; D: TRBD1
CDR3: CASSHSDRADGELFF; DNA: TGCGCCAGCAGCCATTCCGACAGGGCGGACGGGGAGCTGTTTTTT; V: TRBV4-3; size: few; length: 15; J: TRBJ2-2; D: TRBD1
CDR3: CASSQDRTNEKLFF; DNA: TGCGCCAGCAGCCAAGATAGGACTAATGAAAAACTGTTTTTT; V: TRBV4-1; size: few; length: 14; J: TRBJ1-4; D: NA
CDR3: CASSSTSVRNEQYF; DNA: TGTGCCAGCAGTTCGACCTCGGTCCGGAACGAGCAGTACTTC; V: TRBV12-3/TRBV12-4; size: few; length: 14; J: TRBJ2-7; D: NA
CDR3: CASSVASGGLNEQFF; DNA: TGTGCCAGCAGCGTGGCTAGCGGGGGGTTAAATGAGCAGTTCTTC; V: TRBV9; size: many; length: 15; J: TRBJ2-1; D: TRBD2
CDR3: CASSPTRTSGGSGYNEQFF; DNA: TGTGCCAGCAGTCCGACCCGGACTAGCGGGGGGTCCGGATACAATGAGCAGTTCTTC; V: TRBV27; size: many; length: 19; J: TRBJ2-1; D: TRBD2
CDR3: CASSFSGRDSPLHF; DNA: TGCGCCAGCAGCTTTTCGGGTCGGGATTCACCCCTCCACTTT; V: TRBV5-1; size: few; length: 14; J: TRBJ1-6; D: NA
CDR3: CASSQDAGGYNEQFF; DNA: TGCGCCAGCAGCCAAGATGCGGGGGGTTATAATGAGCAGTTCTTC; V: TRBV4-3; size: NA; length: 15; J: TRBJ2-1; D: TRBD2
CDR3: CASSQVSGGATTDTQYF; DNA: TGCGCCAGCAGCCAGGTTAGCGGGGGGGCCACCACAGATACGCAGTATTTT; V: TRBV4-1; size: few; length: 17; J: TRBJ2-3; D: TRBD2
CDR3: CASSEQGPGELFF; DNA: TGTGCCAGCAGTGAACAGGGTCCCGGGGAGCTGTTTTTT; V: TRBV2; size: NA; length: 13; J: TRBJ2-2; D: NA
CDR3: CASSEVGVSTDTQYF; DNA: TGTGCCAGCAGTGAAGTCGGGGTAAGCACAGATACGCAGTATTTT; V: TRBV6-1; size: few; length: 15; J: TRBJ2-3; D: NA
CDR3: CASPHIQYF; DNA: TGTGCCAGCCCCCACATTCAGTACTTC; V: TRBV21-1; size: few; length: 9; J: TRBJ2-4; D: NA
CDR3: CASSQLSGEAYEQYF; DNA: TGCGCCAGCAGCCAACTTTCGGGAGAGGCCTACGAGCAGTACTTC; V: TRBV4-1; size: few; length: 15; J: TRBJ2-7; D: NA
CDR3: CASSLSFGVRYNEQFF; DNA: TGTGCCAGCAGCTTAAGCTTTGGGGTACGCTACAATGAGCAGTTCTTC; V: TRBV7-9; size: NA; length: 16; J: TRBJ2-1; D: NA
CDR3: CASSLASTDTQYF; DNA: TGTGCCAGCAGTCTAGCTAGTACAGATACGCAGTATTTT; V: TRBV12-3/TRBV12-4; size: many; length: 13; J: TRBJ2-3; D: NA
CDR3: CASSHDGGFSNQPQHF; DNA: TGTGCCAGCAGCCATGACGGGGGATTCAGCAATCAGCCCCAGCATTTT; V: TRBV4-2; size: NA; length: 16; J: TRBJ1-5; D: NA
CDR3: CASRGWGTNYGYTF; DNA: TGTGCATCGAGGGGCTGGGGGACCAACTATGGCTACACCTTC; V: TRBV27; size: many; length: 14; J: TRBJ1-2; D: NA
CDR3: CASRPRRGFAEDTQYF; DNA: TGTGCCAGCAGGCCGAGGCGGGGCTTCGCAGAAGATACGCAGTATTTT; V: TRBV12-3/TRBV12-4; size: few; length: 16; J: TRBJ2-3; D: NA
CDR3: CASSLMLGVREKLFF; DNA: TGTGCCAGCAGCTTAATGTTGGGCGTGCGGGAAAAACTGTTTTTT; V: TRBV5-5; size: few; length: 15; J: TRBJ1-4; D: NA
CDR3: CASSLVAGGETNTEAFF; DNA: TGTGCCAGCAGCTTAGTAGCAGGGGGCGAAACGAACACTGAAGCTTTCTTT; V: TRBV7-9; size: few; length: 17; J: TRBJ1-1; D: TRBD1
CDR3: CASSYSGNQNTEAFF; DNA: TGTGCCAGCAGTTACTCCGGGAATCAGAACACTGAAGCTTTCTTT; V: TRBV6-5; size: NA; length: 15; J: TRBJ1-1; D: NA
CDR3: CSVESVREGAYEQYF; DNA: TGCAGCGTTGAATCTGTGAGGGAGGGGGCCTACGAGCAGTACTTC; V: TRBV29-1; size: few; length: 15; J: TRBJ2-7; D: NA
CDR3: CASSRGDGVDEQFF; DNA: TGTGCCAGCAGCCGCGGGGACGGAGTGGATGAGCAGTTCTTC; V: TRBV28; size: NA; length: 14; J: TRBJ2-1; D: NA
CDR3: CASSFAGSELETQYF; DNA: TGTGCCAGCAGCTTCGCGGGTTCCGAGTTGGAGACCCAGTACTTC; V: TRBV5-4; size: once; length: 15; J: TRBJ2-5; D: NA
CDR3: CASSQPTAAGYNEQFF; DNA: TGCGCCAGCAGCCAACCTACCGCCGCCGGATACAATGAGCAGTTCTTC; V: TRBV4-3; size: few; length: 16; J: TRBJ2-1; D: NA
CDR3: CSARADTTGAPLHF; DNA: TGCAGTGCTAGAGCCGACACTACCGGGGCACCCCTCCACTTT; V: TRBV20-1; size: few; length: 14; J: TRBJ1-6; D: NA
CDR3: CASSPAWGSDTQYF; DNA: TGTGCCAGCAGTCCAGCGTGGGGGTCAGATACGCAGTATTTT; V: TRBV7-3; size: few; length: 14; J: TRBJ2-3; D: NA
CDR3: CASRPSGGARETQYF; DNA: TGTGCCAGCAGACCTAGCGGGGGGGCTCGAGAGACCCAGTACTTC; V: TRBV7-6; size: NA; length: 15; J: TRBJ2-5; D: TRBD2
CDR3: CASSLEVGDGYGYTF; DNA: TGTGCCAGCAGCTTGGAAGTAGGGGATGGCTATGGCTACACCTTC; V: TRBV5-5; size: NA; length: 15; J: TRBJ1-2; D: NA
CDR3: CASSYSGGAGELFF; DNA: TGTGCCAGCAGTTATAGCGGGGGTGCCGGGGAGCTGTTTTTT; V: TRBV6-5; size: NA; length: 14; J: TRBJ2-2; D: TRBD2
CDR3: CSVDGRGNYNEQFF; DNA: TGCAGCGTTGATGGGCGGGGGAACTACAATGAGCAGTTCTTC; V: TRBV29-1; size: few; length: 14; J: TRBJ2-1; D: TRBD2
CDR3: CASSSDPSGGYQETQYF; DNA: TGCGCCAGCAGCTCGGACCCTAGCGGGGGGTACCAAGAGACCCAGTACTTC; V: TRBV5-1; size: NA; length: 17; J: TRBJ2-5; D: TRBD2
CDR3: CSAPPLRYEQFF; DNA: TGCAGTGCTCCGCCCCTGAGGTATGAGCAGTTCTTC; V: TRBV20-1; size: few; length: 12; J: TRBJ2-1; D: NA
CDR3: CSARGAGGNEQFF; DNA: TGCAGCGCGAGGGGGGCAGGGGGCAATGAGCAGTTCTTC; V: TRBV29-1; size: few; length: 13; J: TRBJ2-1; D: NA
CDR3: CASSLSWKRAWGHNEQFF; DNA: TGCGCCAGCAGCTTATCGTGGAAGAGGGCATGGGGACACAATGAGCAGTTCTTC; V: TRBV5-1; size: many; length: 18; J: TRBJ2-1; D: NA
CDR3: CASSFGSSTDTQYF; DNA: TGTGCCAGCAGTTTTGGGTCTAGCACAGATACGCAGTATTTT; V: TRBV12-3/TRBV12-4; size: many; length: 14; J: TRBJ2-3; D: NA
CDR3: CASRKGTSGGETQYF; DNA: TGTGCCAGCAGGAAGGGGACTAGCGGGGGAGAGACCCAGTACTTC; V: TRBV2; size: NA; length: 15; J: TRBJ2-5; D: TRBD2
CDR3: CASSLDPRPNTEAFF; DNA: TGTGCCAGCAGTTTGGATCCCAGACCGAACACTGAAGCTTTCTTT; V: TRBV27; size: many; length: 15; J: TRBJ1-1; D: NA
CDR3: CAISEMTTNTGELFF; DNA: TGTGCCATCAGTGAGATGACAACGAACACCGGGGAGCTGTTTTTT; V: TRBV10-3; size: many; length: 15; J: TRBJ2-2; D: NA
CDR3: CASSGAQNIQYF; DNA: TGTGCCAGCAGCGGGGCGCAGAACATTCAGTACTTC; V: TRBV9; size: few; length: 12; J: TRBJ2-4; D: NA
CDR3: CASSSGWEQFF; DNA: TGTGCCAGCTCATCAGGGTGGGAGCAGTTCTTC; V: TRBV9; size: NA; length: 11; J: TRBJ2-1; D: NA
CDR3: CASSLARGEYNEQFF; DNA: TGTGCCAGCAGCTTAGCCAGGGGAGAATACAATGAGCAGTTCTTC; V: TRBV7-9; size: NA; length: 15; J: TRBJ2-1; D: NA
CDR3: CASRIRELHEQFF; DNA: TGTGCCAGCAGAATAAGGGAACTTCATGAGCAGTTCTTC; V: TRBV6-2/TRBV6-3; size: NA; length: 13; J: TRBJ2-1; D: NA
CDR3: CASSHREWDNSPLHF; DNA: TGCGCCAGCAGCCACAGGGAATGGGATAATTCACCCCTCCACTTT; V: TRBV4-3; size: NA; length: 15; J: TRBJ1-6; D: NA
CDR3: CASSLEVPDTDTQYF; DNA: TGTGCCAGCAGCTTAGAAGTGCCGGACACAGATACGCAGTATTTT; V: TRBV7-9; size: few; length: 15; J: TRBJ2-3; D: NA
CDR3: CASSPYGAEAFF; DNA: TGCGCCAGCAGCCCGTACGGGGCTGAAGCTTTCTTT; V: TRBV4-1; size: NA; length: 12; J: TRBJ1-1; D: NA
CDR3: CASRAEGEQYF; DNA: TGTGCCAGCAGGGCTGAAGGCGAGCAGTACTTC; V: TRBV6-5; size: few; length: 11; J: TRBJ2-7; D: NA
CDR3: CASSFLSEAFF; DNA: TGTGCCAGCAGCTTTTTAAGTGAAGCTTTCTTT; V: TRBV5-4; size: many; length: 11; J: TRBJ1-1; D: NA